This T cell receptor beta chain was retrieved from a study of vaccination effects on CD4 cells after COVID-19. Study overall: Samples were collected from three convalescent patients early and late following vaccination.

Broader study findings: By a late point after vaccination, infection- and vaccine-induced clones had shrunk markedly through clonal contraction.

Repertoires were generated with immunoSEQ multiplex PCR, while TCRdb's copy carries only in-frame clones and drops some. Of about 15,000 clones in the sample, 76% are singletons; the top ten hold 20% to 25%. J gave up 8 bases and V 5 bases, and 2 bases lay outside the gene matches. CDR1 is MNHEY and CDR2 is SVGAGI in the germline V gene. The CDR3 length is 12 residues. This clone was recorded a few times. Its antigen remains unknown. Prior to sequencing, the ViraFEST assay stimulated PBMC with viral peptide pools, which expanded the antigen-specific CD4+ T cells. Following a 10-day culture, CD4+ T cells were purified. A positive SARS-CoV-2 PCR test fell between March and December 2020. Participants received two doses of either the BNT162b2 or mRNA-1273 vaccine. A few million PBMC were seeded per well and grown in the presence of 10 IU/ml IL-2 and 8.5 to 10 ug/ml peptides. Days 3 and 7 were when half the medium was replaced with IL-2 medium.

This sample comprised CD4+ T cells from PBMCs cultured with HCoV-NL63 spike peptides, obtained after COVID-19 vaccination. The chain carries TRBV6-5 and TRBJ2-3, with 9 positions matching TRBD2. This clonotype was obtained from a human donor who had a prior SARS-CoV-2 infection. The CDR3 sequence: CASSKLAGTQYF. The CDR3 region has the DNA TGTGCCAGCAGTAAACTAGCGGGTACGCAGTATTTT.